This T cell receptor beta chain was documented in a study of T cell clonality in common variable immunodeficiency. Findings of the study overall: CVID subjects had higher TCRbeta clonality than healthy controls, most marked in about a third. CVID subjects shared fewer TCRbeta clones than healthy controls did.

Control and CVID samples contributed equal amounts of genomic DNA. Repertoires were generated with immunoSEQ multiplex PCR, while TCRdb's copy carries only in-frame clones and drops some. This sample includes approximately 81,000 clones with no singletons; its ten biggest clones take up about 0.8%. This clone was counted ten times or more. Its antigen is not identified. The CDR3 end lies 3 residues beyond the end of the read and is filled in from the germline J gene. The V gene lost 6 bases and the J gene lost 2 bases, with 12 bases spanning the gap. The CDR3 is 14 residues long. The chain employs TRBV12-3 or TRBV12-4 and TRBJ2-3; weak D call: TRBD1 (6 bases). Specimen: peripheral blood mononuclear cells. The receptor was derived from a person aged 18 to 75 in good health. The CDR3 DNA, read in part, is TGTGCCAGCAGGAAGGACAGCCTCACAGATACG. Protein: CASRKDSLTDT. The whole CDR3 reads CASRKDSLTDTQYF.